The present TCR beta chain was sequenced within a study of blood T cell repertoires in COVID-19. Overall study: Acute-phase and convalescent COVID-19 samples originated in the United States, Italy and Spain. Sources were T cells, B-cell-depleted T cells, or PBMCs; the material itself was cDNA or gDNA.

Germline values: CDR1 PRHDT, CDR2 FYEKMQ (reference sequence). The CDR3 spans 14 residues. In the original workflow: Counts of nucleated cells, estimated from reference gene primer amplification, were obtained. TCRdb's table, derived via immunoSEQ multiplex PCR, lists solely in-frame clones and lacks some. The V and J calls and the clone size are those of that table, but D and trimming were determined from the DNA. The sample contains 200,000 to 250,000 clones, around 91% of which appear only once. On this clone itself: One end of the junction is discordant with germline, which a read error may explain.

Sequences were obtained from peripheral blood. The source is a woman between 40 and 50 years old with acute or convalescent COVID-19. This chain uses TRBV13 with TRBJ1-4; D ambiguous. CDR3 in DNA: TGTGCCAGCAGCATAGGGAGACAAGTCGAAAAACTGTTTTTT. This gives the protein CASSIGRQVEKLFF.